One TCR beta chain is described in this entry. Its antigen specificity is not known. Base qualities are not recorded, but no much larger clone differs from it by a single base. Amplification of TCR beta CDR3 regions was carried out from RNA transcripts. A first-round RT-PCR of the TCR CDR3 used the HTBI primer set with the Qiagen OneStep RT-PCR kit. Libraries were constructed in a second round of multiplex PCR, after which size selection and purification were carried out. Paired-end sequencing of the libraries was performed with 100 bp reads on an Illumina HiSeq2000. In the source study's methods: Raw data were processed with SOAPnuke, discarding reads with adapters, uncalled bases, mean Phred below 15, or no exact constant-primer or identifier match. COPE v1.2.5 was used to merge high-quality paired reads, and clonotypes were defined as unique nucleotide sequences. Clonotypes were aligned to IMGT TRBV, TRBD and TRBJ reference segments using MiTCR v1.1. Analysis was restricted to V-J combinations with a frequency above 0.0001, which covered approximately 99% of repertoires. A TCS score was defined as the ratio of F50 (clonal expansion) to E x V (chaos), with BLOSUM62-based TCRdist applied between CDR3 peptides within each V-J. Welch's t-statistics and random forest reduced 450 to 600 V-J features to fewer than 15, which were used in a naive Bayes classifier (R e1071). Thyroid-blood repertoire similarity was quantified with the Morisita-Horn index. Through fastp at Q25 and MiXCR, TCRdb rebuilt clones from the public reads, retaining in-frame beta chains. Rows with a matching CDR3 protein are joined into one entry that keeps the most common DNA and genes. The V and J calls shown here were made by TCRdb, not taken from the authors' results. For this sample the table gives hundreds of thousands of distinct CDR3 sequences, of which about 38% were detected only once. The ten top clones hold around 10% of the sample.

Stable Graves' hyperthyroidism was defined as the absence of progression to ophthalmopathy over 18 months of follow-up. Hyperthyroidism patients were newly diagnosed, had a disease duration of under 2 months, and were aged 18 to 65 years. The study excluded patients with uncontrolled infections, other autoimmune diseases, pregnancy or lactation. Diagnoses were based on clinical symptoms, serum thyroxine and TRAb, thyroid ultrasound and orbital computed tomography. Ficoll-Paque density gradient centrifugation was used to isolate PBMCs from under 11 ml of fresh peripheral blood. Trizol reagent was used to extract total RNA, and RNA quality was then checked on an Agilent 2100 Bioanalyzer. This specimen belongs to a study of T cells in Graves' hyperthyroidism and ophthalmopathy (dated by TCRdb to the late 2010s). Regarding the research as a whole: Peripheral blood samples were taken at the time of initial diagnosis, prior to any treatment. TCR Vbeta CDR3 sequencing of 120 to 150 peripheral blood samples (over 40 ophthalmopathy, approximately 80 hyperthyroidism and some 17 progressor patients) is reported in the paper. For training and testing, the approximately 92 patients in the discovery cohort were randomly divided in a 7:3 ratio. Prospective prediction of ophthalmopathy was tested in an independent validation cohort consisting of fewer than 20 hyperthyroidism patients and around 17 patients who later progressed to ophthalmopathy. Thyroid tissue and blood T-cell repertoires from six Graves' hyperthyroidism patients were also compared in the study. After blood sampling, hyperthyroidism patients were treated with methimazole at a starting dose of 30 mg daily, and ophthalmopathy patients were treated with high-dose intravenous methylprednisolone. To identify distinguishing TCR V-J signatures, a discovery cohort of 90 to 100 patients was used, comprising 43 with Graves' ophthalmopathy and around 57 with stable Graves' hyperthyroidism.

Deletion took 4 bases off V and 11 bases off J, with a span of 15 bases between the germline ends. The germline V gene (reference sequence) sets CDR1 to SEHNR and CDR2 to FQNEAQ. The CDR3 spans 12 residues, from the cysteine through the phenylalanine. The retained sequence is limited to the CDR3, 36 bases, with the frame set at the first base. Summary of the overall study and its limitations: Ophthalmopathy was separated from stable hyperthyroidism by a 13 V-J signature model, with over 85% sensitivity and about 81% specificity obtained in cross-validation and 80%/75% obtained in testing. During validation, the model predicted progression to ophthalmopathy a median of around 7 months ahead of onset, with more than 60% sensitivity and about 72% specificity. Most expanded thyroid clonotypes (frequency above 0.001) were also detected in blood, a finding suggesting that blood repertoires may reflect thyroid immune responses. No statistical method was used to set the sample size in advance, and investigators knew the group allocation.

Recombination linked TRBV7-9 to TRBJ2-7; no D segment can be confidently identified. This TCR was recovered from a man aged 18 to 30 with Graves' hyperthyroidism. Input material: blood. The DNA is TGTGCCAGCAGCTCATTGGACCTTGGAAAGTACTTC. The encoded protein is CASSSLDLGKYF.